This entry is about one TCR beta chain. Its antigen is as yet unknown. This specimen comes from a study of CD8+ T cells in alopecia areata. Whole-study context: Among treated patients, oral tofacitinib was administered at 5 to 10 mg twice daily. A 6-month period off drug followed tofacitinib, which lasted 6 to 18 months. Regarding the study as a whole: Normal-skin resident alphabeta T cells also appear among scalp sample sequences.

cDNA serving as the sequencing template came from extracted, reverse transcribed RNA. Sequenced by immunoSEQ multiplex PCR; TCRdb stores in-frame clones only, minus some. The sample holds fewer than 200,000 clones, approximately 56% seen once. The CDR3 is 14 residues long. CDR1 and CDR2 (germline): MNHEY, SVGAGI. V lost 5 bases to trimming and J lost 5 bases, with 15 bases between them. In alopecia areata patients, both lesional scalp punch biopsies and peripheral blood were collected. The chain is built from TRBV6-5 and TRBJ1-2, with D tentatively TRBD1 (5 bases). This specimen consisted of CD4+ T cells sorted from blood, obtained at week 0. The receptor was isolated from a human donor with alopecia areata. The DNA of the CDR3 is TGTGCCAGCAGTAAAAGACAGCTCACTTATGGCTACACCTTC. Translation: CASSKRQLTYGYTF.